These T cell receptor beta chains were read from a single sample in a study of blood T cell repertoires in COVID-19. The repertoire was sequenced with immunoSEQ multiplex PCR; TCRdb's copy has only in-frame clones and lacks some. The sample has some 300,000 clones; about 87% are singletons. The sequencing input was peripheral blood. These receptors were taken from a woman between 50 and 59 years old with COVID-19, enrolled during active disease. CDR3s include the opening cysteine and the closing phenylalanine or tryptophan. Each record gives: V gene, D gene, clone size, J gene, CDR3 protein, CDR3 DNA. A D gene is named only where the DNA matches it firmly. Rows may omit the clone size; those that give it use once, few, many or a size class.

v_call: TRBV2
d_call: .
clone_size: .
j_call: TRBJ1-3
cdr3_aa: CASSVGRPGNTIYF
cdr3_nt: TGTGCCAGCAGTGTTGGGCGACCTGGAAACACCATATATTTT

v_call: TRBV15
d_call: TRBD1
clone_size: .
j_call: TRBJ2-7
cdr3_aa: CATSREGTGSYEQYF
cdr3_nt: TGTGCCACCAGCAGAGAAGGGACAGGGTCCTACGAGCAGTACTTC

v_call: TRBV6-5
d_call: .
clone_size: .
j_call: TRBJ2-7
cdr3_aa: CATSRSSSYEQYF
cdr3_nt: TGTGCCACCTCGCGGTCTAGCTCGTACGAGCAGTACTTC

v_call: TRBV2
d_call: TRBD1
clone_size: .
j_call: TRBJ2-2
cdr3_aa: CASRAGTANTGELFF
cdr3_nt: TGTGCCAGCAGGGCCGGGACAGCGAACACCGGGGAGCTGTTTTTT

v_call: TRBV7-3
d_call: TRBD2
clone_size: once
j_call: TRBJ2-1
cdr3_aa: CASSLLVAGPYNEQFF
cdr3_nt: TGTGCCAGCAGCCTCTTAGTAGCGGGGCCTTACAATGAGCAGTTCTTC

v_call: TRBV12-3/TRBV12-4
d_call: .
clone_size: .
j_call: TRBJ2-3
cdr3_aa: CASSSGTSAYF
cdr3_nt: TGTGCCAGCAGTTCCGGGACTTCCGCTTATTTT

v_call: TRBV19
d_call: TRBD2
clone_size: .
j_call: TRBJ2-1
cdr3_aa: CASSIPRLALTNEQFF
cdr3_nt: TGTGCCAGTAGTATCCCCCGACTAGCGTTGACGAATGAGCAGTTCTTC

v_call: TRBV27
d_call: .
clone_size: .
j_call: TRBJ1-6
cdr3_aa: CASSTRGGMHSPLHF
cdr3_nt: TGTGCCAGCAGTACGCGAGGGGGTATGCATTCACCCCTCCACTTT

v_call: TRBV27
d_call: TRBD1
clone_size: .
j_call: TRBJ2-7
cdr3_aa: CASSRDRGPYEQYF
cdr3_nt: TGTGCCAGCAGTAGGGACAGGGGGCCCTACGAGCAGTACTTC

v_call: TRBV11-3
d_call: .
clone_size: once
j_call: TRBJ2-7
cdr3_aa: CASSRRDSYEQYF
cdr3_nt: TGTGCCAGCAGCCGACGGGACTCCTACGAGCAGTACTTC

v_call: TRBV4-1
d_call: .
clone_size: .
j_call: TRBJ1-1
cdr3_aa: CASSNAEWSGSTEAFF
cdr3_nt: TGCGCCAGCAGCAACGCAGAATGGTCCGGGAGCACTGAAGCTTTCTTT

v_call: TRBV5-1
d_call: TRBD1
clone_size: once
j_call: TRBJ2-2
cdr3_aa: CASSFDRGRTGELFF
cdr3_nt: TGCGCCAGCAGCTTCGACAGGGGGCGCACCGGGGAGCTGTTTTTT

v_call: TRBV10-2
d_call: TRBD2
clone_size: .
j_call: TRBJ2-3
cdr3_aa: CASSVAGGTDTQYF
cdr3_nt: TGCGCCAGCAGTGTAGCGGGGGGCACAGATACGCAGTATTTT

v_call: TRBV24-1
d_call: .
clone_size: once
j_call: TRBJ1-2
cdr3_aa: CATGSRGLGYTF
cdr3_nt: TGTGCCACAGGCAGTCGGGGTTTAGGCTACACCTTC

v_call: TRBV11-3
d_call: .
clone_size: .
j_call: TRBJ1-3
cdr3_aa: CASSDSFSGNTIYF
cdr3_nt: TGTGCCAGCAGCGACAGTTTCTCTGGAAACACCATATATTTT

v_call: TRBV19
d_call: TRBD1
clone_size: .
j_call: TRBJ1-2
cdr3_aa: CASSSYTGEDGYTF
cdr3_nt: TGTGCCAGTAGTAGTTATACAGGGGAAGATGGCTACACCTTC

v_call: TRBV3-1/TRBV3-2
d_call: TRBD2
clone_size: once
j_call: TRBJ2-1
cdr3_aa: CASSQDGREGPDEQFF
cdr3_nt: TGTGCCAGCAGCCAAGATGGGCGGGAGGGCCCGGATGAGCAGTTCTTC

v_call: TRBV4-1
d_call: .
clone_size: .
j_call: TRBJ2-2
cdr3_aa: CASSLQGRGTGELFF
cdr3_nt: TGCGCCAGCAGCCTACAGGGTCGTGGCACCGGGGAGCTGTTTTTT

v_call: TRBV10-3
d_call: TRBD2
clone_size: .
j_call: TRBJ2-1
cdr3_aa: CAILAGGPHNEQFF
cdr3_nt: TGTGCCATCTTAGCGGGGGGTCCCCACAATGAGCAGTTCTTC

v_call: TRBV14
d_call: .
clone_size: .
j_call: TRBJ2-5
cdr3_aa: CASSQIEGQETQYF
cdr3_nt: TGTGCCAGCAGCCAAATCGAGGGTCAAGAGACCCAGTACTTC